The rows below give T cell receptor beta chains drawn from one sample of a study of beta chain features in type 1 diabetes. TCRdb's table, derived via immunoSEQ multiplex PCR, lists solely in-frame clones and lacks some. The data show some 44,000 clones, over 60% seen once. The sample comprised Tregs from blood. These receptors all stem from a woman aged 18-35 years with type 1 diabetes. CDR3s include the opening cysteine and the closing phenylalanine or tryptophan. A D gene is named only where the DNA matches it firmly. The listing skips clone size in some rows; elsewhere it reads once, few, many or a size class.

d_call: TRBD1; j_call: TRBJ1-1; clone_size: NA; v_call: TRBV29-1; cdr3_aa: CSAVGQINTEAFF; cdr3_nt: TGCAGCGCCGTGGGACAGATTAACACTGAAGCTTTCTTT
d_call: NA; j_call: TRBJ2-1; clone_size: NA; v_call: TRBV15; cdr3_aa: CATSRDPGNYNEQFF; cdr3_nt: TGTGCCACCAGCAGAGATCCGGGGAACTACAATGAGCAGTTCTTC
d_call: NA; j_call: TRBJ2-1; clone_size: NA; v_call: TRBV9; cdr3_aa: CASSVEQGPGYNEQFF; cdr3_nt: TGTGCCAGCAGCGTAGAGCAGGGGCCAGGGTACAATGAGCAGTTCTTC
d_call: NA; j_call: TRBJ2-3; clone_size: few; v_call: TRBV29-1; cdr3_aa: CSVRVAGTDTQYF; cdr3_nt: TGCAGCGTCCGTGTAGCTGGCACAGATACGCAGTATTTT
d_call: NA; j_call: TRBJ1-5; clone_size: NA; v_call: TRBV29-1; cdr3_aa: CSVSTSQSQPQHF; cdr3_nt: TGCAGCGTTTCCACAAGTCAAAGTCAGCCCCAGCATTTT
d_call: TRBD1; j_call: TRBJ2-2; clone_size: NA; v_call: TRBV10-3; cdr3_aa: CAISEWQGANTGELFF; cdr3_nt: TGTGCCATCAGTGAATGGCAGGGGGCGAACACCGGGGAGCTGTTTTTT
d_call: NA; j_call: TRBJ1-2; clone_size: NA; v_call: TRBV19; cdr3_aa: CATAGNYGYTF; cdr3_nt: TGTGCCACCGCAGGGAACTATGGCTACACCTTC
d_call: NA; j_call: TRBJ2-3; clone_size: few; v_call: TRBV11-2; cdr3_aa: CASSLTRAGGTDTQYF; cdr3_nt: TGTGCCAGCAGCTTAACCAGGGCAGGGGGCACAGATACGCAGTATTTT
d_call: NA; j_call: TRBJ2-7; clone_size: few; v_call: TRBV7-9; cdr3_aa: CASSPRQVYEQYF; cdr3_nt: TGTGCCAGCAGCCCAAGACAGGTTTACGAGCAGTACTTC
d_call: TRBD1; j_call: TRBJ2-7; clone_size: NA; v_call: TRBV19; cdr3_aa: CASSPWTGSYEQYF; cdr3_nt: TGTGCCAGTAGTCCGTGGACAGGATCCTACGAGCAGTACTTC
d_call: NA; j_call: TRBJ1-4; clone_size: NA; v_call: TRBV28; cdr3_aa: CASRDREKLFF; cdr3_nt: TGTGCCAGCCGCGACAGGGAAAAACTGTTTTTT
d_call: NA; j_call: TRBJ1-1; clone_size: NA; v_call: TRBV4-2; cdr3_aa: CASSPDTFNTEAFF; cdr3_nt: TGTGCCAGCAGCCCGGACACTTTCAACACTGAAGCTTTCTTT
d_call: NA; j_call: TRBJ2-7; clone_size: NA; v_call: TRBV7-9; cdr3_aa: CASSPDRLSSYEQYF; cdr3_nt: TGTGCCAGCAGCCCTGACCGACTGAGCTCCTACGAGCAGTACTTC
d_call: TRBD2; j_call: TRBJ2-7; clone_size: NA; v_call: TRBV5-5; cdr3_aa: CASSLGLAKYEQYF; cdr3_nt: TGTGCCAGCAGCTTGGGACTAGCTAAGTACGAGCAGTACTTC
d_call: NA; j_call: TRBJ1-3; clone_size: NA; v_call: TRBV30; cdr3_aa: CAWSVPGAGNTIYF; cdr3_nt: TGTGCCTGGAGTGTACCCGGGGCTGGAAACACCATATATTTT
d_call: TRBD1; j_call: TRBJ2-1; clone_size: few; v_call: TRBV2; cdr3_aa: CASRRDSFEQFF; cdr3_nt: TGTGCCAGCAGACGGGACAGCTTTGAGCAGTTCTTC
d_call: TRBD1; j_call: TRBJ1-2; clone_size: NA; v_call: TRBV5-1; cdr3_aa: CASSPTPGQGVPGYTF; cdr3_nt: TGCGCCAGCAGCCCGACCCCGGGACAGGGCGTGCCTGGCTACACCTTC
d_call: TRBD1; j_call: TRBJ2-5; clone_size: NA; v_call: TRBV29-1; cdr3_aa: CSADRGLGVTQYF; cdr3_nt: TGCAGCGCAGACAGGGGGCTCGGGGTGACCCAGTACTTC
d_call: NA; j_call: TRBJ1-1; clone_size: NA; v_call: TRBV18; cdr3_aa: CASSPGRGMNTEAFF; cdr3_nt: TGTGCCAGCTCCCCGGGCCGGGGAATGAACACTGAAGCTTTCTTT
d_call: TRBD1; j_call: TRBJ2-7; clone_size: NA; v_call: TRBV7-9; cdr3_aa: CASSARGSPYEQYF; cdr3_nt: TGTGCCAGCAGCGCCAGGGGGTCTCCCTACGAGCAGTACTTC
d_call: TRBD2; j_call: TRBJ2-1; clone_size: NA; v_call: TRBV4-3; cdr3_aa: CASSQVGVAGANEQFF; cdr3_nt: TGCGCCAGCAGCCAAGTTGGAGTAGCGGGAGCCAATGAGCAGTTCTTC
d_call: NA; j_call: TRBJ2-1; clone_size: few; v_call: TRBV18; cdr3_aa: CASSPQPWRRAGEQFF; cdr3_nt: TGTGCCAGCTCACCACAACCGTGGCGCAGGGCCGGTGAGCAGTTCTTC
d_call: TRBD2; j_call: TRBJ2-2; clone_size: few; v_call: TRBV7-2; cdr3_aa: CASRRAGPSTGELFF; cdr3_nt: TGTGCCAGCAGACGAGCGGGACCATCCACCGGGGAGCTGTTTTTT
d_call: NA; j_call: TRBJ1-3; clone_size: NA; v_call: TRBV2; cdr3_aa: CASSGPSRRPGNTIYF; cdr3_nt: TGTGCCAGCAGTGGACCCTCTCGGAGGCCTGGAAACACCATATATTTT
d_call: NA; j_call: TRBJ2-1; clone_size: NA; v_call: TRBV11-3; cdr3_aa: CASSSDSFGEQFF; cdr3_nt: TGTGCCAGCAGCTCGGACAGTTTTGGGGAGCAGTTCTTC
d_call: NA; j_call: TRBJ1-2; clone_size: NA; v_call: TRBV7-9; cdr3_aa: CASSPTPYGYTF; cdr3_nt: TGTGCCAGCAGCCCTACCCCCTATGGCTACACCTTC
d_call: TRBD2; j_call: TRBJ2-7; clone_size: NA; v_call: TRBV7-2; cdr3_aa: CASTAGLAERLGSYEQYF; cdr3_nt: TGTGCCAGCACCGCCGGACTAGCGGAGCGACTAGGGAGCTACGAGCAGTACTTC
d_call: TRBD1; j_call: TRBJ1-5; clone_size: NA; v_call: TRBV18; cdr3_aa: CASSRGTGGNQPQHF; cdr3_nt: TGTGCCAGCTCACGAGGGACAGGGGGTAATCAGCCCCAGCATTTT
d_call: NA; j_call: TRBJ1-4; clone_size: few; v_call: TRBV6-1; cdr3_aa: CAALGRAGANEKLFF; cdr3_nt: TGTGCCGCCCTAGGCAGGGCGGGGGCCAATGAAAAACTGTTTTTT
d_call: NA; j_call: TRBJ1-2; clone_size: NA; v_call: TRBV19; cdr3_aa: CATRTGDGYTF; cdr3_nt: TGTGCCACCCGGACCGGGGATGGCTACACCTTC
d_call: TRBD2; j_call: TRBJ2-3; clone_size: NA; v_call: TRBV18; cdr3_aa: CASSPPGASGLTDTQYF; cdr3_nt: TGTGCCAGCTCACCGCCCGGGGCTAGCGGGCTCACAGATACGCAGTATTTT
d_call: TRBD1; j_call: TRBJ1-2; clone_size: once; v_call: TRBV25-1; cdr3_aa: CASSSLSGGAGGYTF; cdr3_nt: TGTGCCAGCAGTTCCTTATCAGGGGGCGCGGGTGGCTACACCTTC
d_call: TRBD2; j_call: TRBJ2-1; clone_size: NA; v_call: TRBV9; cdr3_aa: CASSPKREDYNEQFF; cdr3_nt: TGTGCCAGCAGCCCTAAGCGGGAGGACTACAATGAGCAGTTCTTC
d_call: NA; j_call: TRBJ1-2; clone_size: NA; v_call: TRBV19; cdr3_aa: CASSITGSHGYTF; cdr3_nt: TGTGCCAGTAGTATAACCGGGAGCCATGGCTACACCTTC
d_call: NA; j_call: TRBJ2-2; clone_size: NA; v_call: TRBV29-1; cdr3_aa: CSALNYKDRPVGELFF; cdr3_nt: TGCAGCGCCCTGAACTATAAAGACCGCCCGGTCGGGGAGCTGTTTTTT
d_call: NA; j_call: TRBJ2-2; clone_size: NA; v_call: TRBV30; cdr3_aa: CAWSVRGGTGELFF; cdr3_nt: TGTGCCTGGAGTGTAAGGGGGGGCACCGGGGAGCTGTTTTTT
d_call: TRBD1; j_call: TRBJ2-7; clone_size: few; v_call: TRBV10-3; cdr3_aa: CAISPGQGTPGSYEQYF; cdr3_nt: TGTGCCATCAGCCCGGGACAGGGGACACCCGGCTCCTACGAGCAGTACTTC
d_call: TRBD1; j_call: TRBJ1-6; clone_size: NA; v_call: TRBV9; cdr3_aa: CASSVTRGNSPLHF; cdr3_nt: TGTGCCAGCAGCGTCACCAGGGGGAATTCACCCCTCCACTTT
d_call: TRBD2; j_call: TRBJ2-5; clone_size: NA; v_call: TRBV7-2; cdr3_aa: CASSLAGGTAQYF; cdr3_nt: TGTGCCAGCAGCTTAGCGGGGGGGACGGCCCAGTACTTC
d_call: NA; j_call: TRBJ2-7; clone_size: NA; v_call: TRBV5-4; cdr3_aa: CASSLGISYEQYF; cdr3_nt: TGTGCCAGCAGCTTGGGTATCTCCTACGAGCAGTACTTC
d_call: NA; j_call: TRBJ2-4; clone_size: few; v_call: TRBV6-6; cdr3_aa: CASRSIRENIQYF; cdr3_nt: TGTGCCAGCAGATCCATCCGAGAAAACATTCAGTACTTC
d_call: TRBD2; j_call: TRBJ2-7; clone_size: once; v_call: TRBV2; cdr3_aa: CASSERLAGEKKNEQYF; cdr3_nt: TGTGCCAGCAGTGAAAGGCTAGCGGGAGAAAAGAAAAACGAGCAGTACTTC
d_call: NA; j_call: TRBJ1-1; clone_size: NA; v_call: TRBV27; cdr3_aa: CASRRSGLTEAFF; cdr3_nt: TGTGCCAGCAGACGATCAGGTCTAACAGAAGCTTTCTTT
d_call: TRBD2; j_call: TRBJ2-3; clone_size: NA; v_call: TRBV7-3; cdr3_aa: CASSPRGGSPTDTQYF; cdr3_nt: TGTGCCAGCAGCCCAAGGGGCGGGAGCCCCACAGATACGCAGTATTTT
d_call: TRBD2; j_call: TRBJ2-2; clone_size: few; v_call: TRBV5-1; cdr3_aa: CASRRDDSGTGTGELFF; cdr3_nt: TGCGCCAGCAGACGCGACGATAGCGGGACGGGTACCGGGGAGCTGTTTTTT
d_call: NA; j_call: TRBJ2-7; clone_size: NA; v_call: TRBV11-2; cdr3_aa: CASSLDGGTYEQYF; cdr3_nt: TGTGCCAGCAGCTTAGACGGGGGAACCTACGAGCAGTACTTC
d_call: TRBD1; j_call: TRBJ1-1; clone_size: NA; v_call: TRBV7-2; cdr3_aa: CASSLDPRDRGRDNTEAFF; cdr3_nt: TGTGCCAGCAGCTTAGATCCCCGGGACAGGGGACGTGACAACACTGAAGCTTTCTTT
d_call: NA; j_call: TRBJ2-7; clone_size: once; v_call: TRBV30; cdr3_aa: CAWEGGGYEQYF; cdr3_nt: TGTGCCTGGGAGGGGGGGGGTTACGAGCAGTACTTC
d_call: NA; j_call: TRBJ1-2; clone_size: few; v_call: TRBV25-1; cdr3_aa: CASRTGLYGYTF; cdr3_nt: TGTGCCAGCAGAACAGGGCTCTATGGCTACACCTTC